The 20 T cell receptor beta chains presented below share a single source sample, sequenced in a study of neurological immune-mediated disorders. TCRdb ran MiXCR on the 5' RACE reads and lists one entry per CDR3 protein. Here the sample spans tens of thousands of distinct CDR3 sequences, about a tenth being singletons. Sample: PBMCs. These receptors all come from a man in his 70s with HTLV-1-associated myelopathy (HAM/TSP).

This clonotype was seen many times. The genes are TRBV4-3 and TRBJ2-1; 7 nucleotides line up with TRBD2. Trimming at V came to 6 bases and at J to 2 bases, leaving 7 bases not matched to a gene. The germline V gene has CDR1 LGHNA and CDR2 YSLEER. This CDR3 has 15 residues. The CDR3 sequence: CASRIGSGTYNEQFF. CDR3 DNA: TGCGCCAGCAGGATCGGGAGCGGGACCTACAATGAGCAGTTCTTC.

This clonotype came up once. V usage is TRBV20-1 and J usage is TRBJ2-7; the D is unclear. CDR3 size: 14 residues. Deletions cut 6 bases from V and 2 bases from J, with 17 bases between. The V gene's germline CDR1 is DFQATT and CDR2 SNEGSKA (reference sequence). In nucleotides, the CDR3 is TGCAGTGCCGAACATCCTACACGGGCCTACGAGCAGTACTTC. Translated: CSAEHPTRAYEQYF.

This clonotype was recorded at least ten times. The chain joins TRBV27 to TRBJ1-2, with D maybe TRBD1 (5 bases). From germline, CDR1 is MNHEY and CDR2 SMNVEV (reference sequence). The CDR3 covers 14 residues. Trimming left V 0 bases short and J 4 bases short, with 9 bases between. CDR3 region: CASSLSGGGYGYTF. CDR3 coding DNA: TGTGCCAGCAGTTTATCGGGCGGGGGCTATGGCTACACCTTC.

Ten or more counts support this clonotype. V is TRBV7-2 and J is TRBJ2-1, with 7 bases that match TRBD1. There are 16 residues in the CDR3. The J segment lost 3 bases and the V segment lost 1 base, leaving 6 bases of the junction unmatched. CDR1 and CDR2 (germline): SGHTA, FQGNSA. The CDR3 nucleotides read TGTGCCAGCAGCTTAGAGGGGGCAGGGCGCTACAATGAGCAGTTCTTC. Amino acids: CASSLEGAGRYNEQFF.

Many counts were recorded for this clonotype. The chain is built from TRBV5-5 and TRBJ2-2, with D possibly matching TRBD1 (6 bases). Germline V CDR1 and CDR2: SGHKS, YYEKEE (reference sequence). The CDR3 is 16 residues long. Trimming took off 0 bases at V and 1 base at J, with 10 bases between the two ends. CDR3 in DNA: TGTGCCAGCAGCTTGGGTGGGACACAGAACACCGGGGAGCTGTTTTTT. Amino acids: CASSLGGTQNTGELFF. Combining the CDR3 with reference TRBV5-5 and TRBJ2-2 gives the whole variable domain DAGVTQSPTHLIKTRGQQVTLRCSPISGHKSVSWYQQVLGQGPQFIFQYYEKEERGRGNFPDRFSARQFPNYSSELNVNALLLGDSALYLCASSLGGTQNTGELFFGEGSRLTVL.

This clonotype was observed at least ten times. The J gene is TRBJ2-5, the V gene TRBV6-2 or TRBV6-3; D gene ambiguous. Germline V gene lookup returns CDR1 MNHEY and CDR2 SVGEGT. Trimming removed 0 bases at V and 7 bases at J, with 9 bases between. The CDR3 has 13 amino acids. In DNA form, the CDR3 reads TGTGCCAGCAGTTACTCGTGGGCTAGGACCCAGTACTTC. Amino acid sequence: CASSYSWARTQYF.

This clonotype was found many times. The chain employs TRBV5-1 and TRBJ2-3; D ambiguous. This CDR3 has 14 amino acids. V lost 2 bases and J lost 2, with 9 bases in between. The germline V gene encodes CDR1 SGHRS and CDR2 YFSETQ. This CDR3 reads CASSLLSNTDTQYF. The CDR3 DNA is TGCGCCAGCAGCTTACTATCAAACACAGATACGCAGTATTTT.

Comments on this clonotype: A much larger clone sits a single nucleotide away, making a read error possible. The V and J genes are TRBV18 and TRBJ1-1; a possible D gene is TRBD1 (5 bases). Germline CDR1 KGHSH, CDR2 LQKENI. CDR3 size: 15 residues. CDR3 in DNA: TGTGTCAGCTCATCTTTGACAGCCCGGGACACTGAAGCTTTCTTT. Its protein is CVSSSLTARDTEAFF.

This clonotype was seen at least ten times. The chain recombines TRBV6-1 with TRBJ2-2; TRBD2 matches at 12 bases. Germline lookup yields CDR1 MNHNS and CDR2 SASEGT. J gave up 4 bases and V 6 bases, and 3 bases lay outside the gene matches. The CDR3 extends over 15 amino acids. CDR3: CASRLAGGSTGELFF. DNA of the CDR3: TGTGCCAGCAGACTAGCGGGAGGTTCCACCGGGGAGCTGTTTTTT.

This clonotype was counted only a few times. The chain has TRBV15 and TRBJ1-4; D might be TRBD1 (5 bases). V dropped 2 bases and J dropped 4 bases, with 5 bases sitting between them. In germline, CDR1 is LNHNV, CDR2 YYDKDF (reference sequence). CDR3 length: 13 amino acids. CDR3 sequence: CATSRRGNEKLFF. The CDR3 DNA follows: TGTGCCACCAGCAGAAGGGGTAATGAAAAACTGTTTTTT.

The chain carries TRBV18 and TRBJ2-1; 9 positions match TRBD2. CDR1 KGHSH and CDR2 LQKENI come from the germline V gene. Trimming at V came to 4 bases and at J to 7 bases, leaving 8 bases not matched to a gene. The CDR3 spans 15 residues. CDR3 residues: CASSRREGRINEQFF. In DNA form, the CDR3 reads TGTGCCAGCTCACGGCGGGAGGGCCGGATTAATGAGCAGTTCTTC. The variable domain in full, completed from reference TRBV18 and TRBJ2-1, reads NAGVMQNPRHLVRRRGQEARLRCSPMKGHSHVYWYRQLPEEGLKFMVYLQKENIIDESGMPKERFSAEFPKEGPSILRIQQVVRGDSAAYFCASSRREGRINEQFFGPGTRLTVL.

This clonotype was seen ten or more times. V and J are TRBV6-5 and TRBJ2-1; 9 bases fit TRBD2. The CDR3 consists of 15 residues. Germline-derived CDR1 and CDR2 are MNHEY and SVGAGI. The ends lost 4 bases at V and 5 bases at J; junction bases unmatched: 6. CDR3 sequence: CASSFLLAGDNEQFF. CDR3 bases: TGTGCCAGCAGTTTTCTATTAGCGGGAGACAATGAGCAGTTCTTC.

This clonotype was counted at least ten times. The chain recombines TRBV5-1 with TRBJ2-1; D remains ambiguous. Trimming removed 0 bases from V and 9 bases from J, with 13 bases in between. The CDR3 length is 14 residues. In germline, CDR1 is SGHRS, CDR2 YFSETQ. DNA of the CDR3: TGCGCCAGCAGCTTGGGTGGCTCCCAGGTTGAGCAGTTCTTC. Translation: CASSLGGSQVEQFF.

As for this clonotype: A read error may explain this, as a much larger clone is one base away. The V gene is TRBV5-5, the J gene TRBJ2-5; D ambiguous. The CDR3 loop spans 15 amino acids. Per the germline V gene, CDR1 is SGHKS and CDR2 is YYEKEE (reference sequence). The ends were cut back, 0 bases at V and 1 base at J, with 10 bases in the middle. CDR3 DNA sequence: TGTGCCAGCAGCTTGGCCGGCGTGGTCCAAGAGACCCAGTACTTC. Translating it yields CASSLAGVVQETQYF.

In the case of this clonotype: At one boundary the junction diverges from the germline segment, which might be a read error. The chain combines TRBV20-1 with TRBJ2-3; 10 bases fit TRBD2. CDR3 size: 14 residues. Germline V gives CDR1 DFQATT, CDR2 SNEGSKA (reference sequence). The CDR3 reads CCAGAGGPGDTQYF. CDR3 sequence (DNA): TGCTGTGCTGGAGCGGGAGGGCCAGGAGATACGCAGTATTTT.

This clonotype was picked up many times. V gene TRBV3-1 combines with J gene TRBJ2-3, with a weak D call TRBD2 (7 bases). This CDR3 comprises 13 residues. CDR1 is LGHDT, CDR2 YNNKEL, per germline (reference sequence). V lost 9 bases and J lost 2, with 12 bases in between. The CDR3, as DNA: TGTGCCAGTACTCGGGGGGCCACAGATACGCAGTATTTT. Amino acids: CASTRGATDTQYF.

This clonotype appeared many times. The J gene is TRBJ2-7, the V gene TRBV20-1, with D hard to call. The CDR3 has 13 residues. Trimming removed 0 bases at V and 1 base at J, with 7 bases between. Germline assignment: CDR1 DFQATT and CDR2 SNEGSKA (reference sequence). Here the CDR3 DNA reads TGCAGTGCTAGAGATTCCGTTTCCTACGAGCAGTACTTC. Translating it yields CSARDSVSYEQYF.

In its sample, this clonotype is medium-sized. The chain links TRBV20-1 to TRBJ1-2; D gene uncertain. V lost 0 bases, J lost 5 bases, and 16 bases lay in between. The CDR3 is 15 amino acids. Per germline, CDR1 DFQATT and CDR2 SNEGSKA (reference sequence). This CDR3 is CSARDRGVATYGYTF. The CDR3 DNA follows: TGCAGTGCTAGAGATCGCGGGGTTGCGACTTATGGCTACACCTTC.

This clonotype was counted ten times or more. V is TRBV20-1 and J is TRBJ1-1, with no clear D. The V end lost 0 bases, the J end lost 3 bases, and 17 bases lay between the germline ends. The CDR3 loop spans 16 amino acids. The germline CDR1 and CDR2 sequences are DFQATT and SNEGSKA (reference sequence). For the CDR3, the DNA is TGCAGTGCTAGAGATCTCGGTAGGGAAAGGGACACTGAAGCTTTCTTT. This sequence encodes CSARDLGRERDTEAFF.

The rearrangement joins TRBV7-6 to TRBJ1-5; D is unclear. The CDR3 runs 13 residues. Trimming cost V 0 bases and J 5 bases, with 5 bases left between them. Germline-derived CDR1 and CDR2 are SGHVS and FNYEAQ. CDR3 region: CASSLASDQPQHF. CDR3 DNA sequence: TGTGCCAGCAGCTTAGCGTCAGATCAGCCCCAGCATTTT.